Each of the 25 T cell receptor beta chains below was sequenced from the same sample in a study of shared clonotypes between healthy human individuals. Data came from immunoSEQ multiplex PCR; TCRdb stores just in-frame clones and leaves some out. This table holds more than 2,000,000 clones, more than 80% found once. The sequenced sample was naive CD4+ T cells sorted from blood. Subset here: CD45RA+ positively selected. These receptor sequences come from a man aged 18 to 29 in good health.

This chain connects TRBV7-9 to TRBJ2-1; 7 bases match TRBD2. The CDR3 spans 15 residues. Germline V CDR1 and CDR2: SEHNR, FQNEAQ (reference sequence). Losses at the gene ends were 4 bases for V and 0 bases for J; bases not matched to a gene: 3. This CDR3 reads CASSWGGSSYNEQFF. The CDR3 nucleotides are TGTGCCAGCAGCTGGGGAGGGAGCTCCTACAATGAGCAGTTCTTC.

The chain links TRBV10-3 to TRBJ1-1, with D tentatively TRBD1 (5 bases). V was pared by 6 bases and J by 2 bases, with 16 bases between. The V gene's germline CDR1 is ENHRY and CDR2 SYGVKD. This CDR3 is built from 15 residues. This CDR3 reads CAIRPPGGDNTEAFF. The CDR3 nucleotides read TGTGCCATCAGGCCCCCGGGGGGGGACAACACTGAAGCTTTCTTT.

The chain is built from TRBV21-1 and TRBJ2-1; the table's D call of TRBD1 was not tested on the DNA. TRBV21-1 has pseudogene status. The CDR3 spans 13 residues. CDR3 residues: CASRHDPYNEQFF. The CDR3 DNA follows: TGTGCCAGCAGACACGATCCATACAATGAGCAGTTCTTC.

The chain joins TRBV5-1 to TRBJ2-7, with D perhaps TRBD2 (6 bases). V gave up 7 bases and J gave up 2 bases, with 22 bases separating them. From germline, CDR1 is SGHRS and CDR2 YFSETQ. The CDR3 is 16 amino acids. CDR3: CASSLASIVPTYEQYF. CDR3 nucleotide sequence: TGCGCCAGCTCACTAGCAAGCATAGTTCCGACCTACGAGCAGTACTTC.

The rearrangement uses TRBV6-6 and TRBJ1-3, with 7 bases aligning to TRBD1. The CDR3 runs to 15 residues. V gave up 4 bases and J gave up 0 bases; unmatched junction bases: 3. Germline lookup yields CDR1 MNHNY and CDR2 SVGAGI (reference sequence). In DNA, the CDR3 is TGTGCCAGCAGTTTTGGGGACAGCTCTGGAAACACCATATATTTT. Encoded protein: CASSFGDSSGNTIYF.

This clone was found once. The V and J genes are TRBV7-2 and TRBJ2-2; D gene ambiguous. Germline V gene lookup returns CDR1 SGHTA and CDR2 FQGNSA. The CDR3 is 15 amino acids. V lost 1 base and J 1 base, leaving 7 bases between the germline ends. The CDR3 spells CASSLGAVNTGELFF. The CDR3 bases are TGTGCCAGCAGCTTAGGGGCCGTGAACACCGGGGAGCTGTTTTTT.

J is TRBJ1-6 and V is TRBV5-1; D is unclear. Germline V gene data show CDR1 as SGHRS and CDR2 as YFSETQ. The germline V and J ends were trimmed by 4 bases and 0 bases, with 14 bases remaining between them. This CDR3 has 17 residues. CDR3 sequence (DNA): TGCGCCAGCAGCATCGCGGGCCTGAGCTCCTATAATTCACCCCTCCACTTT. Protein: CASSIAGLSSYNSPLHF.

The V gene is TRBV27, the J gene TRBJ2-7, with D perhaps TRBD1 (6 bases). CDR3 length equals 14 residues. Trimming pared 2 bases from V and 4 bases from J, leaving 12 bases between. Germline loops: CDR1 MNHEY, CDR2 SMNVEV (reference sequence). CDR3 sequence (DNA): TGTGCCAGCAGTTTAACACAGGGAGTTTACGAGCAGTACTTC. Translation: CASSLTQGVYEQYF.

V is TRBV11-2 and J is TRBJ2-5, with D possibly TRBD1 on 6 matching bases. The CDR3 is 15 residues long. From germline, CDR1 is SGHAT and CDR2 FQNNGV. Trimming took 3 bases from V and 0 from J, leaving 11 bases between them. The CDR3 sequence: CASSFGTTYQETQYF. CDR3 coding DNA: TGTGCCAGCAGCTTCGGGACAACGTACCAAGAGACCCAGTACTTC.

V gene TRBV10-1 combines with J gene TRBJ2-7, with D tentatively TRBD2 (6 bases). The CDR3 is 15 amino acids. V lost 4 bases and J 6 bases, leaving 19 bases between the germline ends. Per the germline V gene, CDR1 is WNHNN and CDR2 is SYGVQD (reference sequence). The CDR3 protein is CASSGPGGAAGEQYF. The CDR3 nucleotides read TGCGCCAGCAGTGGCCCAGGAGGGGCCGCCGGCGAGCAGTACTTC.

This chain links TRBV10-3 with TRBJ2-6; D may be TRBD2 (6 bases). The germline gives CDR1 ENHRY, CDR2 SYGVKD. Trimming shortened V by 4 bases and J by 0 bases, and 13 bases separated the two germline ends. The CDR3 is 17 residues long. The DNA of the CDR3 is TGTGCCATCAGTGTTGGGGACGGGGGCTCTGGGGCCAACGTCCTGACTTTC. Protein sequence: CAISVGDGGSGANVLTF.

CDR3: CASSQDLSNQPQHF. CDR3 in DNA: TGTGCCAGCAGCCAGGACCTTAGCAATCAGCCCCAGCATTTT. This chain joins TRBV27 and TRBJ1-5, with D hard to call. This CDR3 is built from 14 residues. Germline-derived CDR1 and CDR2 are MNHEY and SMNVEV (reference sequence). The V end lost 6 bases, the J end lost 0 bases, and 9 bases lay between the germline ends.

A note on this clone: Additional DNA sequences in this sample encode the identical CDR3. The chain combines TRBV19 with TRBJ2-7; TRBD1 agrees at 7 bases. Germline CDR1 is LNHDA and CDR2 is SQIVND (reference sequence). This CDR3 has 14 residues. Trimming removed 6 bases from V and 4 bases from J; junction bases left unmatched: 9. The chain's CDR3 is CASSGTATTYEQYF. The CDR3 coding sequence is TGTGCCAGTAGCGGGACAGCTACTACTTACGAGCAGTACTTC.

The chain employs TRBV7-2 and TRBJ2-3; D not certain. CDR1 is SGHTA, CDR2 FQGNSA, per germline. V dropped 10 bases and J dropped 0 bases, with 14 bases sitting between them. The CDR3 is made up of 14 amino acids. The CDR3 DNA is TGTGCCACCGCGAATCGGGCGAGCACAGATACGCAGTATTTT. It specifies CATANRASTDTQYF.

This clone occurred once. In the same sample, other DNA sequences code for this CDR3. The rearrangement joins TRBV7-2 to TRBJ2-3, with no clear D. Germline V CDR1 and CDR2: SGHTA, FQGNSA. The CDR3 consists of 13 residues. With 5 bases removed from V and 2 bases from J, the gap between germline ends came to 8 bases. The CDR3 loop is CASSSRPTDTQYF. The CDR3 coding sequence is TGTGCCAGCAGCAGCCGCCCCACAGATACGCAGTATTTT.

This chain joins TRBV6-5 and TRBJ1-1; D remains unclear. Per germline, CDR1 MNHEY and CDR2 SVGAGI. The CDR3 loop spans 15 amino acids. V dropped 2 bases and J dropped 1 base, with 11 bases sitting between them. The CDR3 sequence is CASSYARRGNTEAFF. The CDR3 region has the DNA TGTGCCAGCAGTTACGCGCGGCGGGGGAACACTGAAGCTTTCTTT.

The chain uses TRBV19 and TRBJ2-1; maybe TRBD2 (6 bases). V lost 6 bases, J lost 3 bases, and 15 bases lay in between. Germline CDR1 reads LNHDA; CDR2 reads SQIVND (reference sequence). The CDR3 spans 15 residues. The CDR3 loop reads CASRLPGLNYNEQFF. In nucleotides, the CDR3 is TGTGCCAGTAGACTACCGGGACTCAACTACAATGAGCAGTTCTTC. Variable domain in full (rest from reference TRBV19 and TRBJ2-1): DGGITQSPKYLFRKEGQNVTLSCEQNLNHDAMYWYRQDPGQGLRLIYYSQIVNDFQKGDIAEGYSVSREKKESFPLTVTSAQKNPTAFYLCASRLPGLNYNEQFFGPGTRLTVL.

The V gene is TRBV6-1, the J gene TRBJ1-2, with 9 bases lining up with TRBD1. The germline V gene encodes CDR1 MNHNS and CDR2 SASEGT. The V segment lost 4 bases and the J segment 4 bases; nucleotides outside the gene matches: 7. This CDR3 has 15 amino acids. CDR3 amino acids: CASSGGTGISYGYTF. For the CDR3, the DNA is TGTGCCAGCAGTGGGGGGACAGGGATTAGCTATGGCTACACCTTC.

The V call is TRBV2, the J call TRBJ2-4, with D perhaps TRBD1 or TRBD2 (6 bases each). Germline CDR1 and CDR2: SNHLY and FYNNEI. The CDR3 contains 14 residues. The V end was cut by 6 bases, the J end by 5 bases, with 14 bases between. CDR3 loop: CASRTGAQENIQYF. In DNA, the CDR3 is TGTGCCAGCAGGACGGGGGCGCAGGAAAACATTCAGTACTTC.

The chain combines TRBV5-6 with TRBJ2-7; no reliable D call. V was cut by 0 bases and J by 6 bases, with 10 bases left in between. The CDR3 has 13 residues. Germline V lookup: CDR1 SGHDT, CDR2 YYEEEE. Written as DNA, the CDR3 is TGTGCCAGCAGCTTGGGTCGAAGGGTCGAGCAGTACTTC. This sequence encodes CASSLGRRVEQYF.

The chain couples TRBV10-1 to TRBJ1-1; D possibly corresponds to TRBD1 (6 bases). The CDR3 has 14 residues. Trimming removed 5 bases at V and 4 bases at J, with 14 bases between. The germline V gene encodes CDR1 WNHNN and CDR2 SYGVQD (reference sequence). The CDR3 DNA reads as TGCGCCAGCAGTCGACTACAGGGTAGCACTGAAGCTTTCTTT. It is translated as CASSRLQGSTEAFF.

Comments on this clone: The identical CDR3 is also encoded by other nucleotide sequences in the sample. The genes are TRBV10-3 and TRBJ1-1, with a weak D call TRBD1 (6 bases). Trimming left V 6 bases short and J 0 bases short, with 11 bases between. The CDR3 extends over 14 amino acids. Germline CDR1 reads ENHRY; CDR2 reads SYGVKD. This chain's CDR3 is CAISVGQLNTEAFF. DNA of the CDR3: TGTGCCATCAGCGTTGGACAGTTGAACACTGAAGCTTTCTTT.

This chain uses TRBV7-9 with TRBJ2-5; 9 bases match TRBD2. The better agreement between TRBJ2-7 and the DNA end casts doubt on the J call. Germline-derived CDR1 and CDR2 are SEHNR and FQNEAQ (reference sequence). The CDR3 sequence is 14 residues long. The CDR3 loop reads CASSLGLAVYEQYF. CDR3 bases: TGTGCCAGCAGCTTAGGACTAGCGGTGTACGAGCAGTACTTC.

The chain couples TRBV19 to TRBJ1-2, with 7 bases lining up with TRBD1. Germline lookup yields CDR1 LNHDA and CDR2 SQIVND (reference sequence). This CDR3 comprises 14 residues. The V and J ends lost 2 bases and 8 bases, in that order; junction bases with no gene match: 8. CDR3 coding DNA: TGTGCCAGTAGTATAATAAGACAGGGCCGCGGCTACACCTTC. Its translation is CASSIIRQGRGYTF.

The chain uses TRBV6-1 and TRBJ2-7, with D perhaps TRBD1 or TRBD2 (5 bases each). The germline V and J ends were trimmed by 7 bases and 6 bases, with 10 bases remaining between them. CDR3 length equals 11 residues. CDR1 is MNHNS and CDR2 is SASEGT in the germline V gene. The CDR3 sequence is CASTRGPEQYF. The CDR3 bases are TGTGCCAGCACCCGGGGCCCCGAGCAGTACTTC.